This TCR beta chain is drawn from a study of CD8+CD57+ T cells in acquired aplastic anemia. Study-wide results and limits: No significant difference in CD8+ Simpson's diversity was found between patients and controls.

This CDR3 has 13 residues. Germline V CDR1 and CDR2: DFQATT, SNEGSKA (reference sequence). J lost 5 bases, V lost 5 bases, and 7 bases had no gene match. Using genomic DNA as the template, TCR beta VDJ and CDR3 profiling was carried out. TCRdb analysed the reads with MiXCR anew, one entry per CDR3 protein. The table shows some 170,000 distinct CDR3 sequences, with 40% to 55% occurring only once. To note about this clonotype: The antigen is undetermined.

An expansion of CD8+CD57+ cells by flow cytometry had been shown in patients chosen for sequencing. There were no patients without severe acquired aplastic anemia. The rearrangement uses TRBV20-1 and TRBJ2-5; TRBD2 matches 8 bases. This TCR was sampled from a human donor with aplastic anemia. The specimen was sorted CD4+, CD8+, or CD8+CD57+ T cells (not recorded which) from PBMCs. CDR3 in DNA: TGCAGTGCTCGTCGGGGGGGCAGGGAGACCCAGTACTTC. Protein product: CSARRGGRETQYF.